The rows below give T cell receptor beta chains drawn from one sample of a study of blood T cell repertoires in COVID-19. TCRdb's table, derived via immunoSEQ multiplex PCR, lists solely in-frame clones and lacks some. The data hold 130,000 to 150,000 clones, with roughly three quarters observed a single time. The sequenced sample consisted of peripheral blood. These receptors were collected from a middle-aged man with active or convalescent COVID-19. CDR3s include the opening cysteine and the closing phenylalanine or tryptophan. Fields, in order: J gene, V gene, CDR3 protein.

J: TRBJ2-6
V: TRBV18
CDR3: CASSPPGLAATSGANVLTF

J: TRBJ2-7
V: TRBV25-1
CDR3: CASSARDYLSYEQYF

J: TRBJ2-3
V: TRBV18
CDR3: CASSPSYWTVTDTQYF

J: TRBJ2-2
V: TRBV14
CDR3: CASSRSRDTGELFF

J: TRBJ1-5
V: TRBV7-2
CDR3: CASSLDRLAGQPQHF

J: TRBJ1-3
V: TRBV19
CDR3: CASRSSGNTIYF

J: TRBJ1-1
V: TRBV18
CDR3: CASSPGQGEAFF

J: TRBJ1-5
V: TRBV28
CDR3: CATHRAGDGNQPQHF

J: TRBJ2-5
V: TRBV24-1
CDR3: CATSDLGQGAGETQYF

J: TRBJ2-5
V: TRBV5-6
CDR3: CASSSMGGPLQETQYF

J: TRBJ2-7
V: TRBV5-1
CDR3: CASSLTGGQASYEQYF

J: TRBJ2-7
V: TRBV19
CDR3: CASSLSGTGGYEQYF

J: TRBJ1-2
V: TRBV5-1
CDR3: CASSLASGGGGYTF

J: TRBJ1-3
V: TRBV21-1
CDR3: CASSNRDTTSGNTIYF

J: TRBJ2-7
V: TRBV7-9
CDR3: CASSLGGIREQYF

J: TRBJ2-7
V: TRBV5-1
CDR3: CASSPGGDEQYF

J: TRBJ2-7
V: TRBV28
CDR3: CASIEGYSTHEQYF

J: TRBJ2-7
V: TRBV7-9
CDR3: CASSPWGGDGVLYEQYF

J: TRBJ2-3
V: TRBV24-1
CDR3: CATSDPGGTDTQYF

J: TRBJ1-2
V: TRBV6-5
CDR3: CASSYGQAGGYTF

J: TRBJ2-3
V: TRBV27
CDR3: CASSSALALDTQYF

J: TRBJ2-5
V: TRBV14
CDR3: CASSQDKAASGQETQYF

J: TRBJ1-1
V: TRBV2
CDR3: CASSEGYFPLGTEAFF

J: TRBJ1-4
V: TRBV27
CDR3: CATRQLTTNEKLFF

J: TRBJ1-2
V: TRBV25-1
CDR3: CASSEYKFSNGYTF

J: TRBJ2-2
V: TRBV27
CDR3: CASRQITGTGELFF

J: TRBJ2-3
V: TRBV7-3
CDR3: CASSLSGSTDTQYF

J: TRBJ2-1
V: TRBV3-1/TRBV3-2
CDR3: CASSQDIGSSANEQFF

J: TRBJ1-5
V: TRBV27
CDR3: CASSWTGPYSNQPQHF

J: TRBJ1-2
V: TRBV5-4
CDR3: CASSLDRVDYGYTF

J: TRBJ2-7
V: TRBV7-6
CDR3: CASSHRGPRGYEQYF

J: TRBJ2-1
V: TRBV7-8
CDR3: CASSLGVPTAGYNEQFF

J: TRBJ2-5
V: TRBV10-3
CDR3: CAIRLDRGQETQYF

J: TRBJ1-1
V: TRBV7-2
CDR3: CASSSRTGGPFEAFF

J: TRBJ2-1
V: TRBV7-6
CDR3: CASSLDSYEQFF

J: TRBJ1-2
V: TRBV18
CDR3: CASSSSQAGGYTF

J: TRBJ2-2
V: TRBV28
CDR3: CASSFGTSLPNTGELFF

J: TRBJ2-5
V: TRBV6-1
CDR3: CASSDRSWETQYF